Included here is one T cell receptor (beta chain) sequence, with context. Original processing notes: It was from reference gene primer amplification that nucleated cell counts were estimated. The table came from immunoSEQ multiplex PCR; TCRdb's copy has only in-frame clones and leaves some out. That table furnishes V, J and clone size, whereas the DNA furnished D and trimming. The top ten clones hold 2.9% of a sample with roughly 220,000 clones, roughly 85% of them seen once. Between the trimmed V and J ends, which lost 3 bases and 5 bases, there was a span of 17 bases. Germline V gives CDR1 KGHSH, CDR2 LQKENI. CDR3 length: 16 residues. This specimen comes from a study of blood T cell repertoires in COVID-19. In the study overall: COVID-19 samples, acute and convalescent, were from the United States, Italy and Spain. Sample material is recorded as cDNA or gDNA derived from T cells, B-cell-depleted T cells, or PBMCs.

The chain joins TRBV18 to TRBJ2-1, with D possibly TRBD1 on 5 matching bases. This TCR was recovered from a man aged 45-65 years who had recovered from COVID-19. Sample: peripheral blood. The CDR3 DNA reads as TGTGCCAGCTCACCTCCGAAGGGGCTAGGCCACAATGAGCAGTTCTTC. Residues: CASSPPKGLGHNEQFF.